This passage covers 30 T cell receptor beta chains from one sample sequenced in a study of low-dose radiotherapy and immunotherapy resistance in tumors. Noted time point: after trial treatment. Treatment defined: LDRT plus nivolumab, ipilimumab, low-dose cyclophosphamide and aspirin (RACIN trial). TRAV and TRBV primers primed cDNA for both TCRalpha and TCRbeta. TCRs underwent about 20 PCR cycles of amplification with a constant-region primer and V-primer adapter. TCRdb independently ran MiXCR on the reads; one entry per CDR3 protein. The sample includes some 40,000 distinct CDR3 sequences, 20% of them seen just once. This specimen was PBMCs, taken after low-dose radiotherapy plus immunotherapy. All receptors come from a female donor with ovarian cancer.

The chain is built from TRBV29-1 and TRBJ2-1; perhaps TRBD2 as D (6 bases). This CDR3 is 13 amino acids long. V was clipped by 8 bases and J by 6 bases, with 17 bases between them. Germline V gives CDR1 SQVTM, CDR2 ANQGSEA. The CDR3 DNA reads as TGCAGCTCATACTCAGGAGGGGTCAATGAGCAGTTCTTC. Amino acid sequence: CSSYSGGVNEQFF.

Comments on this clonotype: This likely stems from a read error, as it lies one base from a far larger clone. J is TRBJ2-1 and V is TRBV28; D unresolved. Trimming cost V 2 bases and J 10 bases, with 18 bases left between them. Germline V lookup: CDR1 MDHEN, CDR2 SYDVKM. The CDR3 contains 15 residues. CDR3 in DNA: TGTGCCAGCAGTTTAAGCCCCGGTGTCAGTTACGAGCAGTTCTTC. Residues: CASSLSPGVSYEQFF. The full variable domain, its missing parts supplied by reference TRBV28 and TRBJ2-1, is DVKVTQSSRYLVKRTGEKVFLECVQDMDHENMFWYRQDPGLGLRLIYFSYDVKMKEKGDIPEGYSVSREKKERFSLILESASTNQTSMYLCASSLSPGVSYEQFFGPGTRLTVL.

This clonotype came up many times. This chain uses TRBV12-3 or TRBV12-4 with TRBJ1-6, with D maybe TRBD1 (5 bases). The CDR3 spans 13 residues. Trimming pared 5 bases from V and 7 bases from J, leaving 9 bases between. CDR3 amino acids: CASSQAGNSPLHF. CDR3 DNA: TGTGCCAGCAGTCAAGCAGGGAATTCACCCCTCCACTTT.

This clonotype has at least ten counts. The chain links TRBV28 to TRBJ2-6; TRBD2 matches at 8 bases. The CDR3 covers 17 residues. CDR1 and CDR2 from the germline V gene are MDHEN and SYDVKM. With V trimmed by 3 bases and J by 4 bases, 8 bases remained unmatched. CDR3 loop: CASSLAGGLGGANVLTF. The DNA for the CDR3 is TGTGCCAGCAGTTTGGCGGGAGGTTTGGGCGGGGCCAACGTCCTGACTTTC.

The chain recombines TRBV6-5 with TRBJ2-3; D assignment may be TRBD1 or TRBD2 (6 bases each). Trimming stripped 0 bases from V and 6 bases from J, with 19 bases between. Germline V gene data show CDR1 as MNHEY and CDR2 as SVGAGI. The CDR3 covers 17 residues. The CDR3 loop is CASSYSAGGGALDTQYF. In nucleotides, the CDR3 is TGTGCCAGCAGTTACTCGGCCGGGGGCGGCGCGCTGGATACGCAGTATTTT.

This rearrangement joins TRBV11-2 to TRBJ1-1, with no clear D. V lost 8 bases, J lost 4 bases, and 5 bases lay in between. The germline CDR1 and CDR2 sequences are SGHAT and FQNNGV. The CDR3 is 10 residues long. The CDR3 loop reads CASFTTEAFF. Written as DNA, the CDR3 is TGTGCCAGCTTTACCACTGAAGCTTTCTTT.

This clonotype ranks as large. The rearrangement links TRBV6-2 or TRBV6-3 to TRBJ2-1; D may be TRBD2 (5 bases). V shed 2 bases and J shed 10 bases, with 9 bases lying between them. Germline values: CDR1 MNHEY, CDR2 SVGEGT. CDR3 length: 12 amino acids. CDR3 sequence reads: CASSYMGEEQFF. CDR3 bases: TGTGCCAGCAGTTACATGGGAGAGGAGCAGTTCTTC.

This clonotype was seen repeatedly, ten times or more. CDR3: CASSLIGTPNEQFF. DNA of the CDR3: TGTGCCAGCAGCTTGATAGGGACTCCCAATGAGCAGTTCTTC. The chain is built from TRBV5-4 and TRBJ2-1; a possible D gene is TRBD2 (6 bases). The CDR3 has 14 residues. Looked up from germline, CDR1 is SGHNT and CDR2 is YYREEE (reference sequence). Trimming stripped 1 base from V and 6 bases from J, with 11 bases between. Full variable domain (outside the CDR3, taken from reference TRBV5-4 and TRBJ2-1): ETGVTQSPTHLIKTRGQQVTLRCSSQSGHNTVSWYQQALGQGPQFIFQYYREEENGRGNFPPRFSGLQFPNYSSELNVNALELDDSALYLCASSLIGTPNEQFFGPGTRLTVL.

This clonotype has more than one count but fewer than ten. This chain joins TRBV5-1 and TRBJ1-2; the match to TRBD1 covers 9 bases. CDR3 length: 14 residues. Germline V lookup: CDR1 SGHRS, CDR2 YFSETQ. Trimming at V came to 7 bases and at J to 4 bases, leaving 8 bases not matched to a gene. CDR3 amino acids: CASARDRDFYGYTF. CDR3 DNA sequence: TGCGCCAGCGCCCGGGACAGGGACTTCTATGGCTACACCTTC.

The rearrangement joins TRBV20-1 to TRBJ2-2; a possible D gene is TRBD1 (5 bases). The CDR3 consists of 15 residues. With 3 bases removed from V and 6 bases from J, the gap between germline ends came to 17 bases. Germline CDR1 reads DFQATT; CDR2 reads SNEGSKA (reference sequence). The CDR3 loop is CSASRTGVHSGELFF. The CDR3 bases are TGCAGTGCTAGTCGAACAGGTGTCCACTCCGGGGAGCTGTTTTTT.

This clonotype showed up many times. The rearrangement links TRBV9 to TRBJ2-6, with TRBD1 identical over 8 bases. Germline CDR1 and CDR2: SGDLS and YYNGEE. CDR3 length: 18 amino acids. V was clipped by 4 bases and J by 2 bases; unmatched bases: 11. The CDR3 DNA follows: TGTGCCAGCAGCCCAACCTGGACAGGGCATCCTGGGGCCAACGTCCTGACTTTC. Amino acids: CASSPTWTGHPGANVLTF.

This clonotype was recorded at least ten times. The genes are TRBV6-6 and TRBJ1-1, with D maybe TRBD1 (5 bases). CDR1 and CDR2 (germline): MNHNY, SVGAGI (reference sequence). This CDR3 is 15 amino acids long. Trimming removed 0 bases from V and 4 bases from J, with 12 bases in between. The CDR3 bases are TGTGCCAGCAGTTACTCGAGCCAGGGTGGCACTGAAGCTTTCTTT. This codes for CASSYSSQGGTEAFF.

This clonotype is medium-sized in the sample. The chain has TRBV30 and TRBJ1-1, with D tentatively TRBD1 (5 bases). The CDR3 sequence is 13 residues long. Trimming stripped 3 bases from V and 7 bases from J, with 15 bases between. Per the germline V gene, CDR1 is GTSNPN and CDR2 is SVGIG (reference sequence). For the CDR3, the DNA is TGTGCCTGGAGCTCTCAGCCGGGGGATGAAGCTTTCTTT. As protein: CAWSSQPGDEAFF.

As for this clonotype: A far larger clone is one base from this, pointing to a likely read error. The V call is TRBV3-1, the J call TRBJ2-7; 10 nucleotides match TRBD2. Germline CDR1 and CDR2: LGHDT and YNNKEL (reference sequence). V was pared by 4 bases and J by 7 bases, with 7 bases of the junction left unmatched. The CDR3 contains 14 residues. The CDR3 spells CASSLAGGHNEQYF. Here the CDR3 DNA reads TGTGCCAGCAGCCTAGCGGGGGGCCACAATGAGCAGTACTTC.

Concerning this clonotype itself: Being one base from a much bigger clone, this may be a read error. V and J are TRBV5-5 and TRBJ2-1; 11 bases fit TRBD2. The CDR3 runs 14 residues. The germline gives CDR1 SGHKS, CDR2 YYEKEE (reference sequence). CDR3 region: CASSRLAGYNELFF. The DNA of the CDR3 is TGTGCCAGTAGCCGACTAGCGGGATACAATGAGCTGTTCTTC.

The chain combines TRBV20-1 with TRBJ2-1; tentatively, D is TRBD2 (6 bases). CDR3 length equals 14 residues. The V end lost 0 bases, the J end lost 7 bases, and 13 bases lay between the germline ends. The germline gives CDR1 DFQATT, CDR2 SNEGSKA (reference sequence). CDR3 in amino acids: CSAREALARNEQFF. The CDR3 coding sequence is TGCAGTGCTAGAGAGGCACTAGCTAGAAATGAGCAGTTCTTC.

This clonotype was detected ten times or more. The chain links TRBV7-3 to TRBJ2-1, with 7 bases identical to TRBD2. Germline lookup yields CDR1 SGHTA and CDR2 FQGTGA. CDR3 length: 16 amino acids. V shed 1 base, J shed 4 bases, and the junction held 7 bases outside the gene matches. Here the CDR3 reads CASSLKAGESYNEQFF. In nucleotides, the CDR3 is TGTGCCAGCAGCTTAAAGGCGGGGGAATCGTACAATGAGCAGTTCTTC.

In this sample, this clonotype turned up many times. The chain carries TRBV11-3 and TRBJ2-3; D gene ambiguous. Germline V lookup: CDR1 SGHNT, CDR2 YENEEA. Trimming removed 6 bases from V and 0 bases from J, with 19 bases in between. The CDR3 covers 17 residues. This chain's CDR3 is CASRQGGQDVSTDTQYF. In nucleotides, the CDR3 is TGTGCCAGCAGACAAGGTGGTCAGGACGTCAGCACAGATACGCAGTATTTT.

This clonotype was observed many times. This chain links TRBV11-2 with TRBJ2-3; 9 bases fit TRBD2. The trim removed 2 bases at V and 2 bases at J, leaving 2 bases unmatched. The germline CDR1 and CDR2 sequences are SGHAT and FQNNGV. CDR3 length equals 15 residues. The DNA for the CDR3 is TGTGCCAGCAGCTTATTAGCGGGGGCCACAGATACGCAGTATTTT. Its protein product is CASSLLAGATDTQYF.

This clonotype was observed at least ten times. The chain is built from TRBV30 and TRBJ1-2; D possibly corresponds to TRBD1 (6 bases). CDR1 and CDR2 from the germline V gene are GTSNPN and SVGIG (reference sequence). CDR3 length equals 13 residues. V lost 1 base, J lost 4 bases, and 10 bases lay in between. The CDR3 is CAWSAQGPYGYTF. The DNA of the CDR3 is TGTGCCTGGAGTGCCCAGGGGCCCTATGGCTACACCTTC.

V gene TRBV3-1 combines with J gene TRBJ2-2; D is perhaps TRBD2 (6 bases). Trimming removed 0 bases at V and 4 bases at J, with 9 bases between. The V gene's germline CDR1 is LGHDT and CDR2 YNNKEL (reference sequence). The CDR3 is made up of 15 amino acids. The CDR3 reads CASSQDVSGTGELFF. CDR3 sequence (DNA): TGTGCCAGCAGCCAAGATGTTAGCGGCACCGGGGAGCTGTTTTTT.

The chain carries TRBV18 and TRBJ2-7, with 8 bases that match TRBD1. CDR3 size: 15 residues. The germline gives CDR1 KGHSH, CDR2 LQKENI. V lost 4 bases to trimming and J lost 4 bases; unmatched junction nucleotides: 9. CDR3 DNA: TGTGCCAGCTCACTCGGACAGGGACTCTCGTACGAGCAGTACTTC. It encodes CASSLGQGLSYEQYF.

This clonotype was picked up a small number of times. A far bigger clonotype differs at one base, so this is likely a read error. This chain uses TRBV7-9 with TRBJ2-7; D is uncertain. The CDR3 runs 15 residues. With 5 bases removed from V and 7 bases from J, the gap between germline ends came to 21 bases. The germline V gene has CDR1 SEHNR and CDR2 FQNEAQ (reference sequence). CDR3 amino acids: CASSREVQTVGEQYF. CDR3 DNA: TGTGCCAGCAGCCGAGAGGTCCAAACTGTGGGGGAGCAGTACTTC.

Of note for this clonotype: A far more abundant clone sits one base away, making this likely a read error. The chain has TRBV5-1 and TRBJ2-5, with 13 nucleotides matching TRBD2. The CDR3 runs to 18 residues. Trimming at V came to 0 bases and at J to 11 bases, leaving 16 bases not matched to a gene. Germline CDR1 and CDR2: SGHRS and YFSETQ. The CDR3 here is CASSLAGMTSGRSNEQYF. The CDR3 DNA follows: TGCGCCAGCAGCTTGGCCGGGATGACTAGCGGGAGGAGCAATGAGCAGTACTTC. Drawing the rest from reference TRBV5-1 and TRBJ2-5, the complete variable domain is KAGVTQTPRYLIKTRGQQVTLSCSPISGHRSVSWYQQTPGQGLQFLFEYFSETQRNKGNFPGRFSGRQFSNSRSEMNVSTLELGDSALYLCASSLAGMTSGRSNEQYFGPGTRLLVL.

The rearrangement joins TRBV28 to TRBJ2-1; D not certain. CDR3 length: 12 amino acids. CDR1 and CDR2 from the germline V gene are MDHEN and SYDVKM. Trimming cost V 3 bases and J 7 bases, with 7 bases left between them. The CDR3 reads CASSLWANEQFF. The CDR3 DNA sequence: TGTGCCAGCAGTTTGTGGGCAAATGAGCAGTTCTTC.

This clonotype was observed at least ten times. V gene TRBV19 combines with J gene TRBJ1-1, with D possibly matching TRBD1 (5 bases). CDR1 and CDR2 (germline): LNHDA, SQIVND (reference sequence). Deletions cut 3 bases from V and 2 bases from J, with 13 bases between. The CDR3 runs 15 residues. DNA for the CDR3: TGTGCCAGTAGTATCCCGGGGACGGGAAACACTGAAGCTTTCTTT. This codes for CASSIPGTGNTEAFF.

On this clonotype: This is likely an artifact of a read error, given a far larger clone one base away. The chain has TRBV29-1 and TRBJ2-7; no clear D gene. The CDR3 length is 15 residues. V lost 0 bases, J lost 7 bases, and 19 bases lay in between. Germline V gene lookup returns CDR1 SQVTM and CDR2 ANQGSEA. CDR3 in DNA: TGCAGCGTTGAAGACGGCCTCCTCTCCTACAATGAGCAGTACTTC. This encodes CSVEDGLLSYNEQYF.

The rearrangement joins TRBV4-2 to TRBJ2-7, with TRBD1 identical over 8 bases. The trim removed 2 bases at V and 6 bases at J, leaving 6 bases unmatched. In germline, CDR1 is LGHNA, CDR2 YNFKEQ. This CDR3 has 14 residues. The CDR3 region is CASSQPGQVPEQYF. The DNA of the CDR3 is TGTGCCAGCAGCCAACCGGGACAGGTTCCCGAGCAGTACTTC.

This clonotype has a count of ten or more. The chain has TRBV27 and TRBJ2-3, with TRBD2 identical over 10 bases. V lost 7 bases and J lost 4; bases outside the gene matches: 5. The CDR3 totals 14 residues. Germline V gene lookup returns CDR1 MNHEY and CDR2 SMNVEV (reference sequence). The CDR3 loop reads CASNSGRRSDTQYF. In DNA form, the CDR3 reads TGTGCCAGCAATAGCGGGAGGAGGTCAGATACGCAGTATTTT.

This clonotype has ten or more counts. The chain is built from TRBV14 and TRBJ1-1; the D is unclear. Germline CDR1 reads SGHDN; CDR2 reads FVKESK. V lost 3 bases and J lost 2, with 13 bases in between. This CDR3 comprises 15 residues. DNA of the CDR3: TGTGCCAGCAGCCAGAGCGTAGCAGTAAACACTGAAGCTTTCTTT. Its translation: CASSQSVAVNTEAFF.